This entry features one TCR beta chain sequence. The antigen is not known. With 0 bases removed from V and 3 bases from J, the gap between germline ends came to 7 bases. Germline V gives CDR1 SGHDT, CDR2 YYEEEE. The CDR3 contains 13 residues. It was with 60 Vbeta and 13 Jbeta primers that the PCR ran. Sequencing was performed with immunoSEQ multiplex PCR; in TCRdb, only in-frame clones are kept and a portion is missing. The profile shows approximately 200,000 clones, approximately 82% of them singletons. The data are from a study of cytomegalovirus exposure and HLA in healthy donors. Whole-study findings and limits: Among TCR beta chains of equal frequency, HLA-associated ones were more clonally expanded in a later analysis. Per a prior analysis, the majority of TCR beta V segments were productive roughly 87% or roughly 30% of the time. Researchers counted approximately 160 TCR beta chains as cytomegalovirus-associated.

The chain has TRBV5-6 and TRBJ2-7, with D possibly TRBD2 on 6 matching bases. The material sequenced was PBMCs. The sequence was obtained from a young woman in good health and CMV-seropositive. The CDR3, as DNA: TGTGCCAGCAGCTTGGTGGGGGGCTACGAGCAGTACTTC. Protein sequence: CASSLVGGYEQYF.